The present T cell receptor beta chain was sequenced within a study of shared clonotypes between healthy human individuals. Findings of the study overall: The four-donor shared clonotypes exceeded non-shared clonotypes in generation probability, with non-shared ones scoring lower.

As regards this clone: Its antigen is currently unknown.

The genomic DNA of each subset was split evenly across several immunoSEQ plates. TCRdb's copy holds only in-frame clones and misses some; the assay was immunoSEQ multiplex PCR. The sample lists more than 400,000 clones, 90% to 96% occurring once. This sequence was found in a woman under 40 in good health. Sequenced material: naive CD4+ T cells sorted from blood. Subset in this sample: CD45RA+ positively selected.

The CDR3 DNA is TGTGCCAGCAGTTATCGGTGGGTCGGGAACACTGAAGCTTTCTTT. It codes for CASSYRWVGNTEAFF. The chain has TRBV28 and TRBJ1-1; D uncertain. Germline CDR1 is MDHEN and CDR2 is SYDVKM. V was shortened by 4 bases and J by 1 base, with 13 bases between the two germline ends. This CDR3 comprises 15 residues.